A selection of T cell receptor beta chains follows, all from one sample in a study of CD8+ T cells in alopecia areata. The assay was immunoSEQ multiplex PCR, and TCRdb's table has in-frame clones only and misses some. This sample has 95,000 to 120,000 clones, with about 60% found just once. The sample comprised NKG2D-low CD8+ T cells sorted from blood. Every receptor here comes from a human donor with alopecia areata. The CDR3 runs from the conserved cysteine through the conserved F or W. Fields, in order: J gene, D gene, V gene, CDR3 protein. A D gene is named only where the DNA matches it firmly.

J gene: TRBJ2-7; D gene: -; V gene: TRBV29-1; CDR3 protein: CSVTTGRGSSYEQYF
J gene: TRBJ1-2; D gene: TRBD1; V gene: TRBV28; CDR3 protein: CARQKTGTGYYGYTF
J gene: TRBJ1-5; D gene: -; V gene: TRBV19; CDR3 protein: CASSIVALEVQPQHF
J gene: TRBJ1-2; D gene: -; V gene: TRBV15; CDR3 protein: CATSREGETYGYTF
J gene: TRBJ2-5; D gene: -; V gene: TRBV28; CDR3 protein: CASSPVHGRETQYF
J gene: TRBJ2-5; D gene: -; V gene: TRBV13; CDR3 protein: CASSLAGKRQETQYF
J gene: TRBJ2-5; D gene: -; V gene: TRBV7-9; CDR3 protein: CASSLNSLQETQYF
J gene: TRBJ2-7; D gene: -; V gene: TRBV27; CDR3 protein: CASSLSLGGNEQYF
J gene: TRBJ2-1; D gene: -; V gene: TRBV2; CDR3 protein: CASSGLVNNEQFF
J gene: TRBJ2-7; D gene: -; V gene: TRBV19; CDR3 protein: CASSRTPSYEQYF
J gene: TRBJ2-6; D gene: -; V gene: TRBV9; CDR3 protein: CASTGGPSGANVLTF
J gene: TRBJ1-5; D gene: TRBD1; V gene: TRBV27; CDR3 protein: CASRTGTGGQPQHF
J gene: TRBJ2-1; D gene: TRBD1; V gene: TRBV27; CDR3 protein: CASMDRAREQFF
J gene: TRBJ1-1; D gene: TRBD1; V gene: TRBV4-1; CDR3 protein: CASSQEQGYTEAFF
J gene: TRBJ2-5; D gene: -; V gene: TRBV5-6; CDR3 protein: CASSPVGVRYQETQYF
J gene: TRBJ1-2; D gene: -; V gene: TRBV2; CDR3 protein: CASSDGGASGYTF
J gene: TRBJ2-7; D gene: -; V gene: TRBV7-8; CDR3 protein: CASTPGLSYEQYF
J gene: TRBJ2-7; D gene: TRBD2; V gene: TRBV5-6; CDR3 protein: CASSPGGYEQYF
J gene: TRBJ1-1; D gene: -; V gene: TRBV5-1; CDR3 protein: CASSSGSEAFF
J gene: TRBJ2-1; D gene: -; V gene: TRBV19; CDR3 protein: CASKAPGRYNEQFF
J gene: TRBJ2-7; D gene: TRBD2; V gene: TRBV6-5; CDR3 protein: CASSYGAPGGSYEQYF
J gene: TRBJ2-3; D gene: -; V gene: TRBV27; CDR3 protein: CASHSGGTDTQYF
J gene: TRBJ2-6; D gene: -; V gene: TRBV2; CDR3 protein: CASSDPSSGANVLTF
J gene: TRBJ2-7; D gene: -; V gene: TRBV5-1; CDR3 protein: CASQGQMTYEQYF
J gene: TRBJ2-3; D gene: -; V gene: TRBV7-3; CDR3 protein: CASSLKPTDTQYF
J gene: TRBJ2-1; D gene: TRBD2; V gene: TRBV7-9; CDR3 protein: CASSLTASGDNEQFF
J gene: TRBJ2-5; D gene: -; V gene: TRBV10-3; CDR3 protein: CAIATEGQETQYF
J gene: TRBJ1-4; D gene: -; V gene: TRBV7-9; CDR3 protein: CASSTGPTNEKLFF
J gene: TRBJ2-1; D gene: -; V gene: TRBV30; CDR3 protein: CAWERDLSSYNEQFF
J gene: TRBJ1-2; D gene: -; V gene: TRBV15; CDR3 protein: CATSRAGVRGYTF
J gene: TRBJ1-2; D gene: -; V gene: TRBV7-9; CDR3 protein: CASSFPGYGYTF
J gene: TRBJ2-5; D gene: TRBD2; V gene: TRBV4-1; CDR3 protein: CASSQIAGQETQYF
J gene: TRBJ2-3; D gene: -; V gene: TRBV27; CDR3 protein: CASSLILTDTQYF
J gene: TRBJ2-1; D gene: -; V gene: TRBV2; CDR3 protein: CASSVGPIPSSYNEQFF
J gene: TRBJ2-1; D gene: -; V gene: TRBV15; CDR3 protein: CATSRPTQDQVNEQFF
J gene: TRBJ2-7; D gene: -; V gene: TRBV27; CDR3 protein: CASSWRQARGEQYF
J gene: TRBJ2-3; D gene: -; V gene: TRBV7-6; CDR3 protein: CASSLSPPDTQYF
J gene: TRBJ1-2; D gene: -; V gene: TRBV28; CDR3 protein: CASSFSQGGGYTF
J gene: TRBJ2-7; D gene: -; V gene: TRBV4-1; CDR3 protein: CASSQGGGYEQYF
J gene: TRBJ1-4; D gene: -; V gene: TRBV30; CDR3 protein: CAGTKEKLFF
J gene: TRBJ2-3; D gene: -; V gene: TRBV7-8; CDR3 protein: CASSLAPGFTDTQYF
J gene: TRBJ2-7; D gene: -; V gene: TRBV4-1; CDR3 protein: CASSQDGHPYEQYF
J gene: TRBJ1-1; D gene: -; V gene: TRBV27; CDR3 protein: CASSSAPQERAVGAFF